This T cell receptor (beta chain) was captured by sequencing in a study of beta chain features in type 1 diabetes. Study outcomes and limitations: Shortening that was moderate but significant affected the TCRB CDR3s of Type 1 diabetes patients in all four CD4+ subsets. VDJ junctions in type 1 diabetes patients carried more deletions and fewer insertions.

Reverse transcription of all isolated RNA meant that expressed TCRB transcripts were sequenced. The assay was immunoSEQ multiplex PCR, and TCRdb's table has in-frame clones only and misses some. The sample shows 150,000 to 200,000 clones, over 55% of them seen only once. In the case of this clone: Its antigen is still unknown.

The CDR3 runs 10 residues. With 6 bases removed from V and 7 bases from J, the gap between germline ends came to 9 bases. The germline V gene encodes CDR1 DFQATT and CDR2 SNEGSKA (reference sequence). The sample consisted of naive CD4+ T cells from blood. V gene TRBV20-1 combines with J gene TRBJ2-5; a possible D gene is TRBD2 (6 bases). The TCR sequence derives from a man between 25 and 39 years old with type 1 diabetes. Written as DNA, the CDR3 is TGCAGTGCCCTGCGGGGGACCCAGTACTTC. Translation gives CSALRGTQYF.